This entry lists 10 T cell receptor beta chains sequenced from one sample in a study of vaccination effects on CD4 cells after COVID-19. These receptors' antigens are unknown. Data came from immunoSEQ multiplex PCR; TCRdb stores just in-frame clones and leaves some out. The sample includes over 20,000 clones, 74% of them seen just once. Expansion of antigen-specific CD4+ T cells with viral peptide pools was carried out by the ViraFEST assay before sequencing. Between days 9 and 10 of culture, CD4+ T cells were separated out. Vaccinated recipients, who were negative for nucleocapsid antibodies, had no history of SARS-CoV-2 infection. Source: CD4+ T cells from PBMCs cultured with SARS-CoV-2 spike peptides, taken before COVID-19 vaccination. The receptor source for this set is a human donor who received a COVID-19 vaccine.

V usage is TRBV11-3 and J usage is TRBJ1-2, with a weak D call TRBD1 (6 bases). V gave up 5 bases and J gave up 3 bases, with 19 bases separating them. The V gene's germline CDR1 is SGHNT and CDR2 YENEEA. The CDR3 has 16 amino acids. For the CDR3, the DNA is TGTGCCAGCAGCCCGGAGGCCAGGGGCTCGGACTATGGCTACACCTTC. This translates into CASSPEARGSDYGYTF.

The V call is TRBV10-1, the J call TRBJ1-1; no reliable D call. Between the trimmed V and J ends, which lost 0 bases and 1 base, there was a span of 15 bases. The CDR3 loop spans 17 amino acids. Germline V CDR1 and CDR2: WNHNN, SYGVQD (reference sequence). For the CDR3, the DNA is TGCGCCAGCAGTGAGTCTACCCCCATTTTTGGGAACACTGAAGCTTTCTTT. Protein sequence: CASSESTPIFGNTEAFF.

In nucleotides, the CDR3 is TGTGCCAGCAGTGCGCGGAACACTGAAGCTTTCTTT. It encodes CASSARNTEAFF. The V gene is TRBV2, the J gene TRBJ1-1, with D unclear. This CDR3 contains 12 residues. Germline V gives CDR1 SNHLY, CDR2 FYNNEI. The ends were cut back, 4 bases at V and 1 base at J, with 4 bases in the middle.

The chain uses TRBV5-5 and TRBJ2-5, with a tentative D call TRBD1 (6 bases). Germline V gene data show CDR1 as SGHKS and CDR2 as YYEKEE (reference sequence). This CDR3 spans 13 amino acids. V lost 4 bases, J lost 3 bases, and 10 bases lay in between. The CDR3: CASSNRQEETQYF. In nucleotides, the CDR3 is TGTGCCAGCAGCAACCGACAGGAAGAGACCCAGTACTTC.

CDR3 amino acids: CASSYSRTGLNYGYTF. The CDR3 region has the DNA TGTGCCAGCAGTTACTCCCGGACAGGCCTTAACTATGGCTACACCTTC. The chain joins TRBV6-2 or TRBV6-3 to TRBJ1-2, with 7 bases identical to TRBD1. Germline loops: CDR1 MNHEY, CDR2 SVGEGT. This CDR3 region has 16 residues. V lost 0 bases and J lost 1; bases outside the gene matches: 5.

This clone was detected only once. The rearrangement uses TRBV5-8 and TRBJ2-7, with TRBD2 identical over 11 bases. V was pared by 3 bases and J by 3 bases, with 5 bases of the junction left unmatched. CDR1 is SGHTS and CDR2 is YDEGEE in the germline V gene. The CDR3 sequence is 15 residues long. The CDR3 DNA follows: TGTGCCAGCAGCTGGGGGACTAGCGGAGTCTACGAGCAGTACTTC. Protein: CASSWGTSGVYEQYF.

J is TRBJ1-2 and V is TRBV5-6, with 7 bases fitting TRBD1. CDR1 SGHDT and CDR2 YYEEEE come from the germline V gene. V shed 3 bases and J 1 base; nucleotides not matched to a gene: 3. The CDR3 length is 14 residues. In nucleotides, the CDR3 is TGTGCCAGCAGCTCGGGACAGCTTAACTATGGCTACACCTTC. It codes for CASSSGQLNYGYTF.

V and J are TRBV6-1 and TRBJ1-1; tentatively, D is TRBD1 (6 bases). Germline V gene data show CDR1 as MNHNS and CDR2 as SASEGT. V lost 2 bases, J lost 4 bases, and 8 bases lay in between. This CDR3 comprises 13 residues. The CDR3 DNA follows: TGTGCCAGCAGTGAAAGGGGGACCACTGAAGCTTTCTTT. It is translated as CASSERGTTEAFF.

The J gene is TRBJ2-7, the V gene TRBV3-1 (or the pseudogene TRBV3-2), with 14 bases identical to TRBD2. The CDR3 extends over 14 amino acids. Germline lookup yields CDR1 LGHDT and CDR2 YNNKEL (reference sequence). Losses at the gene ends were 10 bases for V and 6 bases for J; bases not matched to a gene: 8. The CDR3 region is CATVGTSGSSEQYF. CDR3 nucleotide sequence: TGTGCCACCGTAGGGACTAGCGGGAGTTCCGAGCAGTACTTC.

CDR3 sequence reads: CASSFVGRSNYNEQFF. DNA of the CDR3: TGCGCCAGCAGCTTTGTCGGGCGCAGTAACTACAATGAGCAGTTCTTC. V is TRBV5-1 and J is TRBJ2-1, with D unresolved. Germline CDR1 reads SGHRS; CDR2 reads YFSETQ. V lost 2 bases and J 3 bases, leaving 15 bases between the germline ends. CDR3 length: 16 residues.